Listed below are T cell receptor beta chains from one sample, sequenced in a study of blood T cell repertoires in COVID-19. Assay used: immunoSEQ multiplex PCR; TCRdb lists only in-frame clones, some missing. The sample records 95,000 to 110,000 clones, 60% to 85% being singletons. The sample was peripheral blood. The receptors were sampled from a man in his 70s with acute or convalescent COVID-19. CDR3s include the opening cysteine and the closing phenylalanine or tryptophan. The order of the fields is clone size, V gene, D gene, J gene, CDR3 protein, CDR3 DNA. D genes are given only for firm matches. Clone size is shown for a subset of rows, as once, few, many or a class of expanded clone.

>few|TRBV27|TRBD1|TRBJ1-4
CASRKWDSLATNEKLFF
TGTGCCAGCCGAAAATGGGACAGCCTTGCAACTAATGAAAAACTGTTTTTT
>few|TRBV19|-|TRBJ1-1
CASTHVGHTEAFF
TGTGCCAGTACTCATGTGGGGCACACTGAAGCTTTCTTT
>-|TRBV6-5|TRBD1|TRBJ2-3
CASRQPGQGLDTQYF
TGTGCCAGCAGGCAACCGGGACAGGGTTTAGATACGCAGTATTTT
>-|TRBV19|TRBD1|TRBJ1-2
CASRTMSGQGDYGYTF
TGTGCCAGTAGGACAATGTCTGGACAGGGCGACTATGGCTACACCTTC
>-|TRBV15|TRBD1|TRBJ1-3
CATSSQRGQWNTIYF
TGTGCCACCAGCAGTCAGAGGGGACAGTGGAACACCATATATTTT
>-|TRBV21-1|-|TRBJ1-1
CASSKGGPTGKNTEAFF
TGTGCCAGCAGCAAAGGGGGTCCGACAGGGAAAAACACTGAAGCTTTCTTT
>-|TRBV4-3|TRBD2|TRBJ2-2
CASSQDGTSGYGELFF
TGCGCCAGCAGCCAAGATGGGACTAGCGGCTACGGGGAGCTGTTTTTT
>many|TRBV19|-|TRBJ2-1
CASSIGGGAGQFF
TGTGCCAGTAGTATAGGAGGGGGGGCCGGGCAGTTCTTC
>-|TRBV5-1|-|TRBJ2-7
CASSFAGSSYEQYF
TGCGCCAGCAGCTTCGCAGGAAGCTCCTACGAGCAGTACTTC
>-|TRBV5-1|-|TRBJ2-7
CASSLEAASYEQYF
TGCGCCAGCAGCTTGGAAGCGGCCTCCTACGAGCAGTACTTC
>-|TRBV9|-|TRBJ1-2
CASSVGSGYDYGYTF
TGTGCCAGCAGCGTAGGTTCAGGTTATGACTATGGCTACACCTTC
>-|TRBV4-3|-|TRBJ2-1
CASSQDRTPYNEQFF
TGCGCCAGCAGCCAAGATCGGACACCTTACAATGAGCAGTTCTTC
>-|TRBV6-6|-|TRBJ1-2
CASSSGGQNYGYTF
TGTGCCAGCAGTTCGGGTGGACAGAACTATGGCTACACCTTC
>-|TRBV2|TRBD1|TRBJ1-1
CATRTGRRTEAFF
TGTGCCACCAGGACAGGGAGGAGGACTGAAGCTTTCTTT
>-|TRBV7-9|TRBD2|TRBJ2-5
CASSPAGTSGEETQYF
TGTGCCAGCAGTCCGGCCGGGACTAGCGGGGAAGAGACCCAGTACTTC
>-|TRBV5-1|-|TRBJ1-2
CASSRAGAELYGYTF
TGCGCCAGCAGCCGCGCGGGAGCTGAACTCTATGGCTACACCTTC
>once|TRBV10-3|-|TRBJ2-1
CAISASSWEQFF
TGTGCCATCAGTGCCTCTAGCTGGGAGCAGTTCTTC
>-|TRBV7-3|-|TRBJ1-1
CASSHAGLMNTEAFF
TGTGCCAGCAGCCACGCGGGACTTATGAACACTGAAGCTTTCTTT
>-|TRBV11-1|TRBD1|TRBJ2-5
CASRDRTQETQYF
TGTGCCAGCAGGGACAGGACACAAGAGACCCAGTACTTC
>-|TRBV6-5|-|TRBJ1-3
CASSPTGTSGNTIYF
TGTGCCAGCAGTCCAACAGGGACCTCTGGAAACACCATATATTTT
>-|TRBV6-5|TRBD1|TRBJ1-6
CASSGTGFNSPLHF
TGTGCCAGCAGCGGGACAGGGTTTAATTCACCCCTCCACTTT
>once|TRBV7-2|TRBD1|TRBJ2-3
CASSPTMDRYDTDTQYF
TGTGCCAGCAGCCCCACGATGGACAGGTACGACACAGATACGCAGTATTTT
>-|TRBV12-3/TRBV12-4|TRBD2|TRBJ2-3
CASSSSGDTQYF
TGTGCCAGCAGTTCTAGCGGAGATACGCAGTATTTT
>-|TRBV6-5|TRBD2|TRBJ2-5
CASTVRRGGRETQYF
TGTGCCAGCACTGTAAGGCGGGGGGGCAGAGAGACCCAGTACTTC
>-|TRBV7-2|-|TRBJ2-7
CASSLGTPIYEQYF
TGTGCCAGCAGCCTTGGGACACCAATCTACGAGCAGTACTTC
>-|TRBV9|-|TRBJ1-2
CASTAGTYNYGYTF
TGTGCCAGCACCGCAGGGACTTATAACTATGGCTACACCTTC
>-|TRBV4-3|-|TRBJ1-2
CASSQDRGGSWASNYGYTF
TGCGCCAGCAGCCAAGACCGGGGTGGGTCTTGGGCCTCTAACTATGGCTACACCTTC
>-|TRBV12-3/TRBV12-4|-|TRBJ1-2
CASSPAEAGYTF
TGTGCCAGCAGTCCCGCGGAGGCTGGCTACACCTTC
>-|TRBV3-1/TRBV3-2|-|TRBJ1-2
CASRTGFYGYTF
TGTGCCAGCAGAACAGGGTTCTATGGCTACACCTTC
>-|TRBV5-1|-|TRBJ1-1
CASSLGQAGDTEAFF
TGCGCCAGCAGCTTGGGTCAGGCAGGGGACACTGAAGCTTTCTTT
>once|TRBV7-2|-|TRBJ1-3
CASSFASENTIYF
TGTGCCAGCAGCTTCGCGTCGGAGAACACCATATATTTT
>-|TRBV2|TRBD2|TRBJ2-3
CASRVGGGNTDTQYF
TGTGCCAGCAGAGTGGGCGGGGGGAACACAGATACGCAGTATTTT
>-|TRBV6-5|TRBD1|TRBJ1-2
CASSYSGTGGNYGYTF
TGTGCCAGCAGTTACTCCGGGACAGGGGGTAACTATGGCTACACCTTC
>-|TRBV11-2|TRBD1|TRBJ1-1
CASSGRTGMNTEAFF
TGTGCCAGCAGCGGACGGACAGGGATGAACACTGAAGCTTTCTTT
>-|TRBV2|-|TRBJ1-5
CASSPGSNQPQHF
TGTGCCAGCAGTCCCGGGAGCAATCAGCCCCAGCATTTT
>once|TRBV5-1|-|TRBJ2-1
CASSFMRAGEQFF
TGCGCCAGCAGCTTTATGAGGGCCGGGGAGCAGTTCTTC
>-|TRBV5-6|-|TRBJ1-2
CASSPPAARDYGYTF
TGTGCCAGCAGCCCCCCGGCGGCCAGGGACTATGGCTACACCTTC
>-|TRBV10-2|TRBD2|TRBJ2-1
CASSVLAGGSNEQFF
TGCGCCAGCAGTGTTCTAGCGGGGGGAAGCAATGAGCAGTTCTTC
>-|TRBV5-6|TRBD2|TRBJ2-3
CASSRRTSGGTDTQYF
TGTGCCAGCAGCAGGAGGACTAGCGGCGGGACAGATACGCAGTATTTT
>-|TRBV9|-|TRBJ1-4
CASSVGPEDEKLFF
TGTGCCAGCAGCGTAGGCCCGGAGGATGAAAAACTGTTTTTT
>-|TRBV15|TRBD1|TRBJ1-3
CATSGTGFGNTIYF
TGTGCCACCAGCGGGACAGGGTTTGGAAACACCATATATTTT
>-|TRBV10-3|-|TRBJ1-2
CAIRITGNANYGYTF
TGTGCCATCAGGATTACGGGAAACGCCAACTATGGCTACACCTTC
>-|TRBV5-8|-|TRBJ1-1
CASKPFMVSRGGTEAFF
TGTGCCAGCAAACCCTTTATGGTGTCGAGAGGGGGCACTGAAGCTTTCTTT
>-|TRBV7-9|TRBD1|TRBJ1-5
CASSLVSGQGNQPQHF
TGTGCCAGTAGCTTAGTCTCGGGACAGGGGAATCAGCCCCAGCATTTT
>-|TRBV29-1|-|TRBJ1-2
CSVVDSYGYTF
TGCAGCGTTGTCGACAGCTATGGCTACACCTTC
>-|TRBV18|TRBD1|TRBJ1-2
CASSPVEGAGGYTF
TGTGCCAGCTCCCCGGTTGAGGGGGCAGGCGGCTACACCTTC
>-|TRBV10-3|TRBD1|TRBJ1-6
CAIRDATGNNSPLHF
TGTGCCATCAGAGACGCGACAGGGAATAATTCACCCCTCCACTTT
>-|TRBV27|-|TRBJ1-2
CASSPSRLSYGYTF
TGTGCCAGCAGTCCGTCAAGACTTTCCTATGGCTACACCTTC
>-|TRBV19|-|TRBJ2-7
CASSIVGQGDEQYF
TGTGCCAGTAGTATAGTGGGCCAAGGCGACGAGCAGTACTTC
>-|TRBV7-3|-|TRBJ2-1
CASSSRQSNEQFF
TGTGCCAGCAGCTCCCGACAAAGCAATGAGCAGTTCTTC
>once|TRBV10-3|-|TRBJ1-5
CAISPGQNQPQHF
TGTGCCATCAGTCCTGGACAGAATCAGCCCCAGCATTTT
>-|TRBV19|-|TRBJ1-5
CASSIQGQQPQHF
TGTGCCAGTAGTATACAGGGTCAGCAGCCCCAGCATTTT
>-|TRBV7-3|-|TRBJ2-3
CASSLRRGLSTDTQYF
TGTGCCAGCAGCTTACGGCGGGGGCTAAGCACAGATACGCAGTATTTT
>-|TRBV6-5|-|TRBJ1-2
CASSYSLGANYGYTF
TGTGCCAGCAGTTACTCTTTGGGAGCGAACTATGGCTACACCTTC
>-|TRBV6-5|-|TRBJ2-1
CASSYTGLSYNEQFF
TGTGCCAGCAGCTACACAGGGCTCTCCTACAATGAGCAGTTCTTC